These 15 T cell receptor beta chains share one sample of origin, sequenced in a study of blood T cell repertoires in COVID-19. Some clones are missing from TCRdb's copy, which holds only in-frame ones; the method was immunoSEQ multiplex PCR. This table has some 120,000 clones, roughly four fifths appearing once. The specimen was peripheral blood. These receptors all stem from a man in his sixties with acute or convalescent COVID-19.

The chain has TRBV7-2 and TRBJ1-6, with 9 bases matching TRBD1. Germline values: CDR1 SGHTA, CDR2 FQGNSA. Germline trimming cut 5 bases from V and 6 bases from J; bases unmatched to any gene: 8. The CDR3 covers 16 residues. The CDR3 bases are TGTGCCAGCAGCCTAGGGGGGACAGGGCGTAATTCACCCCTCCACTTT. This encodes CASSLGGTGRNSPLHF.

The chain recombines TRBV2 with TRBJ2-4, with 9 nucleotides matching TRBD2. V shed 3 bases and J 2 bases; nucleotides not matched to a gene: 5. The CDR3 spans 16 residues. From germline, CDR1 is SNHLY and CDR2 FYNNEI. The CDR3 bases are TGTGCCAGCAGTGAGGCGGGGGGGCCGCCCAAAAACATTCAGTACTTC. This gives the protein CASSEAGGPPKNIQYF. Complete variable domain (other parts from reference TRBV2 and TRBJ2-4): EPEVTQTPSHQVTQMGQEVILRCVPISNHLYFYWYRQILGQKVEFLVSFYNNEISEKSEIFDDQFSVERPDGSNFTLKIRSTKLEDSAMYFCASSEAGGPPKNIQYFGAGTRLSVL.

The genes are TRBV9 and TRBJ2-1; TRBD2 matches 13 bases. The CDR3 has 16 amino acids. Germline CDR1 is SGDLS and CDR2 is YYNGEE. V lost 1 base and J lost 8; bases outside the gene matches: 6. The CDR3 DNA is TGTGCCAGCAGCGTATCACTAGCGGGGGGGCTCGATGAGCAGTTCTTC. Encoded protein: CASSVSLAGGLDEQFF.

The V and J genes are TRBV5-6 and TRBJ2-2; TRBD1 aligns across 9 bases. CDR1 is SGHDT, CDR2 YYEEEE, per germline. CDR3 length equals 17 residues. The V and J ends lost 2 bases and 0 bases, in that order; junction bases with no gene match: 5. The CDR3 sequence: CASSLPRTGANTGELFF. The DNA of the CDR3 is TGTGCCAGCAGCTTACCTCGGACAGGGGCGAACACCGGGGAGCTGTTTTTT.

The J gene is TRBJ2-1, the V gene TRBV25-1, with 11 bases identical to TRBD2. The CDR3 sequence is 14 residues long. Germline CDR1 is MGHDK and CDR2 is SYGVNS. The trim removed 8 bases at V and 7 bases at J, leaving 7 bases unmatched. The CDR3 protein is CASSTSGSRNEQFF. For the CDR3, the DNA is TGTGCCAGCTCCACTAGCGGGAGTCGGAATGAGCAGTTCTTC.

This clone has a handful of counts. CDR3 sequence: CATTLLHRGVGNQPQHF. The CDR3, as DNA: TGTGCCACCACCTTACTCCACAGGGGCGTTGGGAATCAGCCCCAGCATTTT. The chain couples TRBV24-1 to TRBJ1-5; TRBD1 aligns across 7 bases. After removal of 8 bases from V and 4 bases from J, the junction contained 16 bases not matched to a gene. The germline gives CDR1 KGHDR, CDR2 SFDVKD. CDR3 length: 17 residues.

The V call is TRBV6-6, the J call TRBJ1-5; TRBD1 matches at 7 bases. Germline CDR1 reads MNHNY; CDR2 reads SVGAGI (reference sequence). V dropped 5 bases and J dropped 4; count of bases not matched to a gene: 17. The CDR3 covers 18 residues. The CDR3 loop is CASSPSPGGSRGNQPQHF. In DNA, the CDR3 is TGTGCCAGCAGTCCTAGTCCAGGGGGTTCCCGAGGAAATCAGCCCCAGCATTTT.

The V and J genes are TRBV7-3 and TRBJ2-3; TRBD2 matches 9 bases. J lost 1 base, V lost 1 base, and 3 bases had no gene match. Looked up from germline, CDR1 is SGHTA and CDR2 is FQGTGA. The CDR3 loop spans 16 amino acids. The CDR3 is CASSLRASGGTDTQYF. CDR3 sequence (DNA): TGTGCCAGCAGCTTAAGGGCTAGCGGGGGCACAGATACGCAGTATTTT. Complete variable domain (other parts from reference TRBV7-3 and TRBJ2-3): GAGVSQTPSNKVTEKGKYVELRCDPISGHTALYWYRQSLGQGPEFLIYFQGTGAADDSGLPNDRFFAVRPEGSVSTLKIQRTERGDSAVYLCASSLRASGGTDTQYFGPGTRLTVL.

This clone was counted between two and nine times. The chain is built from TRBV3-1 (or the pseudogene TRBV3-2) and TRBJ1-4; TRBD1 is a possible D gene (5 bases). This CDR3 is built from 15 residues. Trimming shortened V by 2 bases and J by 3 bases, and 10 bases separated the two germline ends. The germline gives CDR1 LGHDT, CDR2 YNNKEL (reference sequence). This CDR3 reads CASSQRQPSNEKLFF. Written as DNA, the CDR3 is TGTGCCAGCAGCCAAAGACAGCCCTCTAATGAAAAACTGTTTTTT.

The chain is built from TRBV7-9 and TRBJ1-6; unclear D gene. The germline V and J ends were trimmed by 5 bases and 4 bases, with 12 bases remaining between them. CDR3 size: 15 residues. CDR1 SEHNR and CDR2 FQNEAQ come from the germline V gene (reference sequence). As DNA, the CDR3 is TGTGCCAGCAGCGAAAATTGGCAGTATAATTCACCCCTCCACTTT. Its protein is CASSENWQYNSPLHF. Looking up the rest from reference TRBV7-9 and TRBJ1-6 gives the full variable domain: DTGVSQNPRHKITKRGQNVTFRCDPISEHNRLYWYRQTLGQGPEFLTYFQNEAQLEKSRLLSDRFSAERPKGSFSTLEIQRTEQGDSAMYLCASSENWQYNSPLHFGNGTRLTVT.

This clone was recorded once. This chain uses TRBV29-1 with TRBJ2-5; D uncertain. Germline lookup yields CDR1 SQVTM and CDR2 ANQGSEA. The germline V and J ends were trimmed by 5 bases and 4 bases, with 17 bases remaining between them. CDR3 length: 14 residues. The CDR3 bases are TGCAGCGTTCGTTCTTCGCAGGATTCAGAGACCCAGTACTTC. Translating it yields CSVRSSQDSETQYF.

V and J are TRBV9 and TRBJ1-1; D unclear. CDR1 and CDR2 from the germline V gene are SGDLS and YYNGEE. V gave up 4 bases and J gave up 8 bases, with 12 bases separating them. This CDR3 has 12 amino acids. This chain's CDR3 is CASSPTISEAFF. In DNA, the CDR3 is TGTGCCAGCAGCCCAACAATTTCCGAAGCTTTCTTT.

The chain couples TRBV4-2 to TRBJ2-4, with TRBD2 matching over 8 bases. The trim removed 3 bases at V and 0 bases at J, leaving 7 bases unmatched. There are 17 residues in the CDR3. Germline V CDR1 and CDR2: LGHNA, YNFKEQ. The CDR3 DNA sequence: TGTGCCAGCAGCCAGTACTTAGCGGGGATAGCCAAAAACATTCAGTACTTC. Protein product: CASSQYLAGIAKNIQYF.

With regard to this clone: Additional DNA sequences in this sample encode the identical CDR3. The DNA for the CDR3 is TGTGCCAGCTCACCGGGACAGAACACTGAAGCTTTCTTT. Its protein product is CASSPGQNTEAFF. V and J are TRBV18 and TRBJ1-1, with TRBD1 as a possible D gene (6 bases). V lost 3 bases and J lost 1, with 6 bases in between. The CDR3 sequence is 13 residues long. Germline CDR1 reads KGHSH; CDR2 reads LQKENI.

The rearrangement links TRBV19 to TRBJ2-1, with a possible D match to TRBD2 (6 bases). Germline CDR1 LNHDA, CDR2 SQIVND (reference sequence). This CDR3 comprises 14 residues. The V and J ends lost 1 base and 9 bases respectively, with 13 bases between them. CDR3 coding DNA: TGTGCCAGTAGTATAGGACGGGAGTCCAGTGAGCAGTTCTTC. This translates into CASSIGRESSEQFF. The variable domain in full, with the rest retrieved from reference TRBV19 and TRBJ2-1, is DGGITQSPKYLFRKEGQNVTLSCEQNLNHDAMYWYRQDPGQGLRLIYYSQIVNDFQKGDIAEGYSVSREKKESFPLTVTSAQKNPTAFYLCASSIGRESSEQFFGPGTRLTVL.